This is a list of T cell receptor beta chains from one sample in a study of shared clonotypes between healthy human individuals. Sequenced by immunoSEQ multiplex PCR; TCRdb stores in-frame clones only, minus some. The data show some 2,400,000 clones, around 95% seen once. The material sequenced was naive CD4+ T cells sorted from blood. All receptors derive from a man aged 18 to 30 in good health. CDR3s include the opening cysteine and the closing phenylalanine or tryptophan. Each record gives: clone size, J gene, V gene, D gene, CDR3 protein, CDR3 DNA. D genes are given only for firm matches. Size tells how often a clone was seen (once, few, many) or the class of an expanded clone, and some rows leave it out.

size: few; J: TRBJ1-5; V: TRBV9; D: NA; CDR3: CASSVGPSNQPQHF; DNA: TGTGCCAGCAGCGTAGGTCCTAGCAATCAGCCCCAGCATTTT
size: NA; J: TRBJ1-5; V: TRBV6-1; D: TRBD1; CDR3: CASSKGQAGNQPQHF; DNA: TGTGCCAGCAGTAAGGGACAGGCTGGCAATCAGCCCCAGCATTTT
size: NA; J: TRBJ1-5; V: TRBV28; D: NA; CDR3: CATTGTLNQPQHF; DNA: TGTGCCACCACAGGGACACTGAATCAGCCCCAGCATTTT
size: NA; J: TRBJ1-4; V: TRBV2; D: NA; CDR3: CASSNLQGGGEKLFF; DNA: TGTGCCAGCAGTAACCTACAGGGAGGGGGTGAAAAACTGTTTTTT
size: NA; J: TRBJ2-1; V: TRBV10-1; D: NA; CDR3: CASAAQISYNEQFF; DNA: TGCGCCTCGGCCGCCCAGATCTCCTACAATGAGCAGTTCTTC
size: NA; J: TRBJ1-2; V: TRBV7-3; D: NA; CDR3: CASSPHPGYGYTF; DNA: TGTGCCAGCAGCCCTCACCCGGGCTATGGCTACACCTTC
size: NA; J: TRBJ2-5; V: TRBV6-1; D: NA; CDR3: CASRPRTAQETQYF; DNA: TGTGCCAGCAGGCCGCGGACAGCTCAAGAGACCCAGTACTTC
size: NA; J: TRBJ2-5; V: TRBV27; D: NA; CDR3: CASSALGSVETQYF; DNA: TGTGCCAGCAGTGCACTAGGCTCGGTGGAGACCCAGTACTTC
size: NA; J: TRBJ2-7; V: TRBV10-3; D: NA; CDR3: CAISESKGAGYF; DNA: TGTGCCATCAGTGAGTCGAAAGGGGCTGGGTACTTC
size: NA; J: TRBJ1-3; V: TRBV6-6; D: NA; CDR3: CASRQTSGNTIYF; DNA: TGTGCCAGCAGACAAACCTCTGGAAACACCATATATTTT
size: NA; J: TRBJ1-2; V: TRBV18; D: TRBD1; CDR3: CASSPDRVYGYTF; DNA: TGTGCCAGCTCACCGGACAGGGTGTATGGCTACACCTTC
size: NA; J: TRBJ1-2; V: TRBV9; D: NA; CDR3: CASSVEDYGSYGYTF; DNA: TGTGCCAGCAGCGTAGAAGACTACGGCAGCTATGGCTACACCTTC
size: NA; J: TRBJ1-1; V: TRBV28; D: NA; CDR3: CASGSGGTEAFF; DNA: TGTGCCAGCGGGTCTGGGGGAACTGAAGCTTTCTTT
size: NA; J: TRBJ2-7; V: TRBV18; D: NA; CDR3: CASSPGTATYEQYF; DNA: TGTGCCAGCTCACCCGGGACGGCGACCTACGAGCAGTACTTC
size: NA; J: TRBJ2-5; V: TRBV28; D: NA; CDR3: CASSSGGQETQYF; DNA: TGTGCCAGCAGTTCCGGTGGCCAAGAGACCCAGTACTTC
size: NA; J: TRBJ1-4; V: TRBV30; D: NA; CDR3: CAWSVLGTNEKLFF; DNA: TGTGCCTGGAGTGTTTTGGGGACTAATGAAAAACTGTTTTTT
size: once; J: TRBJ2-1; V: TRBV5-6; D: NA; CDR3: CASSPLNIHEQFF; DNA: TGTGCCAGCAGCCCTCTCAACATCCATGAGCAGTTCTTC
size: NA; J: TRBJ1-3; V: TRBV9; D: NA; CDR3: CASSVGQAGNTIYF; DNA: TGTGCCAGCAGCGTAGGACAGGCCGGGAACACCATATATTTT
size: NA; J: TRBJ1-5; V: TRBV6-6; D: NA; CDR3: CASSYAQGSREPQHF; DNA: TGTGCCAGCAGTTACGCTCAGGGGAGTCGGGAGCCCCAGCATTTT
size: NA; J: TRBJ1-1; V: TRBV30; D: NA; CDR3: CASYRNMNTEAFF; DNA: TGTGCCTCTTACAGGAATATGAACACTGAAGCTTTCTTT
size: NA; J: TRBJ2-3; V: TRBV19; D: NA; CDR3: CASTNPGSTDTQYF; DNA: TGTGCCAGTACCAATCCCGGGAGCACAGATACGCAGTATTTT
size: NA; J: TRBJ1-4; V: TRBV21-1; D: NA; CDR3: CASPPAGQGPSTNEKLFF; DNA: TGTGCCAGCCCCCCCGCCGGACAGGGCCCTTCAACTAATGAAAAACTGTTTTTT
size: NA; J: TRBJ2-2; V: TRBV9; D: NA; CDR3: CASSVGGTNTGELFF; DNA: TGTGCCAGCAGCGTAGGGGGGACGAACACCGGGGAGCTGTTTTTT
size: NA; J: TRBJ2-7; V: TRBV2; D: TRBD2; CDR3: CASKVAGDFSYEQYF; DNA: TGTGCCAGCAAGGTTGCGGGGGACTTTTCCTACGAGCAGTACTTC
size: NA; J: TRBJ2-7; V: TRBV7-2; D: TRBD1; CDR3: CASSSREGAVAQYF; DNA: TGTGCCAGCAGCTCCCGCGAGGGGGCTGTTGCGCAGTACTTC
size: NA; J: TRBJ1-1; V: TRBV19; D: TRBD1; CDR3: CASSVTGKNTEAFF; DNA: TGTGCCAGTAGTGTGACAGGGAAAAACACTGAAGCTTTCTTT
size: NA; J: TRBJ2-1; V: TRBV5-5; D: TRBD2; CDR3: CASSLGRLATAYNEQFF; DNA: TGTGCCAGCAGCTTGGGCCGACTAGCGACCGCCTACAATGAGCAGTTCTTC
size: once; J: TRBJ2-7; V: TRBV27; D: TRBD2; CDR3: CASSSRRLAGAYEQYF; DNA: TGTGCCAGCAGTTCTAGGCGGCTAGCGGGCGCATACGAGCAGTACTTC
size: NA; J: TRBJ1-5; V: TRBV11-3; D: NA; CDR3: CASNPNWPNSNQPQHF; DNA: TGTGCCAGCAACCCCAATTGGCCGAATAGCAATCAGCCCCAGCATTTT
size: NA; J: TRBJ2-7; V: TRBV28; D: TRBD1; CDR3: CASSTGQGFAYEQYF; DNA: TGTGCCAGCAGTACGGGACAGGGTTTTGCCTACGAGCAGTACTTC
size: NA; J: TRBJ1-1; V: TRBV18; D: NA; CDR3: CASSRGYRVDTEAFF; DNA: TGTGCCAGCTCACGGGGGTACAGGGTGGACACTGAAGCTTTCTTT
size: NA; J: TRBJ1-2; V: TRBV6-6; D: NA; CDR3: CASNGRRSDYGYTF; DNA: TGTGCCAGCAACGGACGGAGGTCAGACTATGGCTACACCTTC
size: NA; J: TRBJ2-5; V: TRBV5-1; D: NA; CDR3: CASSAGTAQETQYF; DNA: TGCGCCAGCAGCGCGGGGACAGCCCAAGAGACCCAGTACTTC
size: NA; J: TRBJ1-2; V: TRBV19; D: NA; CDR3: CASSIRGKDGYTF; DNA: TGTGCCAGTAGTATCCGAGGGAAGGATGGCTACACCTTC
size: once; J: TRBJ2-3; V: TRBV25-1; D: TRBD2; CDR3: CASTRTSGIADTQYF; DNA: TGTGCCAGCACCCGGACTAGCGGGATAGCAGATACGCAGTATTTT
size: NA; J: TRBJ2-2; V: TRBV10-1; D: NA; CDR3: CASSEQPNTGELFF; DNA: TGCGCCAGCAGCGAGCAGCCTAACACCGGGGAGCTGTTTTTT
size: NA; J: TRBJ2-7; V: TRBV19; D: NA; CDR3: CASSLTSSEQYF; DNA: TGTGCCAGTAGCCTCACTAGCTCCGAGCAGTACTTC
size: NA; J: TRBJ2-2; V: TRBV10-3; D: NA; CDR3: CATTGTGRVSTGELFF; DNA: TGTGCCACCACAGGAACAGGGAGGGTCAGCACCGGGGAGCTGTTTTTT
size: NA; J: TRBJ2-7; V: TRBV19; D: NA; CDR3: CASSILVGQVGAEQYF; DNA: TGTGCCAGTAGTATTCTGGTGGGGCAGGTTGGAGCCGAGCAGTACTTC